This T cell receptor (beta chain) was identified during a study of T cells after posttransplantation cyclophosphamide. Study results and caveats: Tissue-infiltrating T cells from skin or gut overlapped little with blood T cells. Recipient CMV seropositivity and CMV reactivation strongly tracked TRB clonality.

Controls had myeloablative marrow grafts with methotrexate and calcineurin inhibitor, sampled at 1 year. The V gene's germline CDR1 is SGHKS and CDR2 YYEKEE (reference sequence). V was shortened by 3 bases and J by 2 bases, with 14 bases between the two germline ends. The CDR3 is 15 amino acids. A note on this clone: Antigen: not known.

The repertoire was sequenced with immunoSEQ multiplex PCR; TCRdb's copy has only in-frame clones and lacks some. This table has around 9,400 clones, roughly nine tenths appearing once. The V call is TRBV5-5, the J call TRBJ1-1, with a tentative D call TRBD1 (6 bases). The TCR was taken from a male patient aged 50 to 60 who received an allogeneic stem cell transplant from an unrelated donor, was CMV-positive, and had chronic GVHD only. Part of the T cell pool may stem from the graft donor. Sample: PBMCs, taken 430 to 450 days after allogeneic stem cell transplant with calcineurin inhibitor and methotrexate. The CDR3 nucleotides are TGTGCCAGCAGCTCCACAAGGACAGTAAACACTGAAGCTTTCTTT. It yields the protein CASSSTRTVNTEAFF.